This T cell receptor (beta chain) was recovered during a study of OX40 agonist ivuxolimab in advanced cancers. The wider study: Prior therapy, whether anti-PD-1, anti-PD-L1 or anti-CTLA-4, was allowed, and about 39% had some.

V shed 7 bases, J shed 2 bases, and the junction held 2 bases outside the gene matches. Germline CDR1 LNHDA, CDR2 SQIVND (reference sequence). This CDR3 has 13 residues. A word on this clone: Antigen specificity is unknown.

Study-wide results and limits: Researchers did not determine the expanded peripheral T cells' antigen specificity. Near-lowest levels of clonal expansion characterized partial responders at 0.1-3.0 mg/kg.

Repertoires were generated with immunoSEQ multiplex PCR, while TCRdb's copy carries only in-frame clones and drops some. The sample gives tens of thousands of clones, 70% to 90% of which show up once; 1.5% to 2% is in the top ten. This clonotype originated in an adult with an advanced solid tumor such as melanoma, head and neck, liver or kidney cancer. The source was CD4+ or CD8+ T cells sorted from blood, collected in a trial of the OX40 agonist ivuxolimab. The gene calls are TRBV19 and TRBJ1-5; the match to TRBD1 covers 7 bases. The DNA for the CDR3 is TGTGCCAGTAAGGGGACAGGCAATCAGCCCCAGCATTTT. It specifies CASKGTGNQPQHF.